The following is a T cell receptor (beta chain) sequence with its context. This sample was included in a study of T-cell reconstitution after alpha-beta-depleted transplantation in children. The germline V gene encodes CDR1 MGHRA and CDR2 YSYEKL. CDR3 size: 16 residues. V lost 3 bases, J lost 0 bases, and 14 bases lay in between. Preparing the TCRbeta library involved the use of unique molecular identifiers. TCRdb re-analysed the PCR reads in MiXCR, keeping a single row per CDR3 protein. Of some 200,000 distinct CDR3 sequences in the sample, 14% to 15% were seen once. The origin of this receptor is a human donor who donated a stem cell graft to a child with acute lymphoblastic leukemia. The source was PBMCs from the stem cell graft donor, collected from the stem cell graft. J is TRBJ1-1 and V is TRBV4-1; maybe TRBD1 (6 bases). CDR3 nucleotide sequence: TGCGCCAGCAGCCATCAGGGGATTGGCGTGAACACTGAAGCTTTCTTT. Protein: CASSHQGIGVNTEAFF.